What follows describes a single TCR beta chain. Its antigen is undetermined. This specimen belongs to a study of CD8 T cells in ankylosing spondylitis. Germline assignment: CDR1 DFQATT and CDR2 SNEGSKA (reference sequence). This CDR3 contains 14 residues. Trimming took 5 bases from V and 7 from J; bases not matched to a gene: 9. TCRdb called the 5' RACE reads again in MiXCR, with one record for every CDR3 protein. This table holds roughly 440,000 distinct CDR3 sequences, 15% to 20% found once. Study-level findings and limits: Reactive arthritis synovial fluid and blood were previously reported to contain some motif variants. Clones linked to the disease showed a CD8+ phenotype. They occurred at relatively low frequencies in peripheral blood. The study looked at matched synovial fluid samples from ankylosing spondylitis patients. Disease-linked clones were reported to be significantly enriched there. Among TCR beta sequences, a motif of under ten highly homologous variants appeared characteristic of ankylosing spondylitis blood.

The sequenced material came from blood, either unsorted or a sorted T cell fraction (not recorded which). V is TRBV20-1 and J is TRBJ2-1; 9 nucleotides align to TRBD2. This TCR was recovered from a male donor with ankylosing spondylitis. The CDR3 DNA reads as TGCAGTGCTCCCGGGACTAGCAAGGTTAATGAGCAGTTCTTC. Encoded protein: CSAPGTSKVNEQFF.